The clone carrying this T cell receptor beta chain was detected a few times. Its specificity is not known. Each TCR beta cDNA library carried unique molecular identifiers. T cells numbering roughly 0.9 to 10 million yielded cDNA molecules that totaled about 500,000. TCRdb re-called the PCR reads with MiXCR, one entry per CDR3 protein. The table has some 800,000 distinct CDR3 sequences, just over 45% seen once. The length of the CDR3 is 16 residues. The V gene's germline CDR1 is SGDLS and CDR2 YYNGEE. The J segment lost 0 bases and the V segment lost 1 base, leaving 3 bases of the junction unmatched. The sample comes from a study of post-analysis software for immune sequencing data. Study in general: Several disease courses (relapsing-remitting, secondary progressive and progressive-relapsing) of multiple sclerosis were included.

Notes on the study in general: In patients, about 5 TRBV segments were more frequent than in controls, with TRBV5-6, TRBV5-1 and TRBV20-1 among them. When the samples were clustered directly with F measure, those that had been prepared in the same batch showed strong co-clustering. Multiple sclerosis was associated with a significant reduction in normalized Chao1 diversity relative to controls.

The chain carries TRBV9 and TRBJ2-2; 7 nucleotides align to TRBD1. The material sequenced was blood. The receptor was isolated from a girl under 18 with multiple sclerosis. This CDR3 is CASSVTGEANTGELFF. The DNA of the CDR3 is TGTGCCAGCAGCGTAACAGGGGAAGCGAACACCGGGGAGCTGTTTTTT.